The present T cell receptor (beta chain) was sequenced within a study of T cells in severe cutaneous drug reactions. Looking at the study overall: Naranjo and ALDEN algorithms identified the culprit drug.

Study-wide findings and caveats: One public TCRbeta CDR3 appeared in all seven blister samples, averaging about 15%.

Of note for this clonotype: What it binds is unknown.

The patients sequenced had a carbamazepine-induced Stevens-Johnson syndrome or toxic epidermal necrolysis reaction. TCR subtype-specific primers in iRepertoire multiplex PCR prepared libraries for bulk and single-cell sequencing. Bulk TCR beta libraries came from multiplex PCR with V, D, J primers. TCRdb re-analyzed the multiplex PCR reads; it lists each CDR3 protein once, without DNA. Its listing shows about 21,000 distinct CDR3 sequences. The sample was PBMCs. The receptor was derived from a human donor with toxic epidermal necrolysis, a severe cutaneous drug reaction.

CDR3 amino acids: CASSSQRAVDTGNEQFF. V and J are TRBV7-3 and TRBJ2-1; TCRdb gives TRBD2 as the D gene, but with no DNA this cannot be confirmed. CDR3 length: 17 residues. Germline assignment: CDR1 SGHTA and CDR2 FQGTGA. Drawing the rest from reference TRBV7-3 and TRBJ2-1, the complete variable domain is GAGVSQTPSNKVTEKGKYVELRCDPISGHTALYWYRQSLGQGPEFLIYFQGTGAADDSGLPNDRFFAVRPEGSVSTLKIQRTERGDSAVYLCASSSQRAVDTGNEQFFGPGTRLTVL.